These T cell receptor beta chains were read from a single sample in a study of blood T cell repertoires in COVID-19. Generated by immunoSEQ multiplex PCR, the TCRdb table keeps only in-frame clones and is missing some. Among over 200,000 clones listed, 87% were seen once. The sample comprised peripheral blood. The source is a woman younger than 35 who had recovered from COVID-19. CDR3s include the opening cysteine and the closing phenylalanine or tryptophan. The order of the fields is V gene, clone size, J gene, D gene, CDR3 DNA, CDR3 protein. A D gene is named only where the DNA matches it firmly. The size field is filled for only some rows; it gives once, few, many or a size class.

>TRBV27|-|TRBJ2-2|-
TGTGCCAGCAGTTTATCTACAGGGTGGGTCGGGGAGCTGTTTTTT
CASSLSTGWVGELFF
>TRBV6-1|-|TRBJ1-5|-
TGTGCCAGCAGTGGGGGTAGGGGGATGGGGAATCAGCCCCAGCATTTT
CASSGGRGMGNQPQHF
>TRBV9|-|TRBJ2-7|TRBD2
TGTGCCAGCAGCGTAGCGGCTAGCGGGAGCCCCAGCCCCTACGAGCAGTACTTC
CASSVAASGSPSPYEQYF
>TRBV10-1|-|TRBJ2-7|TRBD1
TGCGCCAGCTTCGGGACAGGGCCGAACGAGCAGTACTTC
CASFGTGPNEQYF
>TRBV12-3/TRBV12-4|-|TRBJ1-1|-
TGTGCCAGCAGTTTGGGAGGGAACACTGAAGCTTTCTTT
CASSLGGNTEAFF
>TRBV10-3|-|TRBJ1-1|-
TGTGCCATCAAGGGGTTGTCAGGGGAGAACACTGAAGCTTTCTTT
CAIKGLSGENTEAFF
>TRBV6-2/TRBV6-3|-|TRBJ2-5|TRBD1
TGTGCCAGCAGTCCCCCAGGGACAGGGGGCAGAAAGACCCAGTACTTC
CASSPPGTGGRKTQYF
>TRBV14|-|TRBJ1-4|TRBD1
TGTGCCAGCAGCCTTACTACAGGGGCCATGAAACTGTTTTTT
CASSLTTGAMKLFF
>TRBV6-2/TRBV6-3|-|TRBJ1-2|TRBD1
TGTGCCAGCAGTTTACAGGGGAGCAACTATGGCTACACCTTC
CASSLQGSNYGYTF
>TRBV10-3|-|TRBJ2-4|TRBD2
TGTGCCATCAGCGTCGGCGGGGGAGCCAAAAACATTCAGTACTTC
CAISVGGGAKNIQYF
>TRBV18|-|TRBJ2-1|TRBD1
TGTGCCAGCTCGCGGGACAGGGGGCTGTTCAATGAGCAGTTCTTC
CASSRDRGLFNEQFF
>TRBV7-2|-|TRBJ2-7|TRBD2
TGTGCCAGCAGCTTAGGACTAGCCTCCTACGAGCAGTACTTC
CASSLGLASYEQYF
>TRBV3-1/TRBV3-2|-|TRBJ1-2|-
TGTGCCAGCAGCCAAGGAACCAGGAATCTTGGCTACACCTTC
CASSQGTRNLGYTF
>TRBV13|-|TRBJ2-1|TRBD1
TGTGCCAGCAGCTTAGTTAGTCTGGGAGGGGGACAGGGGGCATTCTACAATGAGCAGTTCTTC
CASSLVSLGGGQGAFYNEQFF
>TRBV19|-|TRBJ1-1|TRBD1
TGTGCCAGTAGTATAGCAGGGGGCGGGACTGAAGCTTTCTTT
CASSIAGGGTEAFF
>TRBV5-1|-|TRBJ2-7|TRBD2
TGCGCCAGCAGCTTGTGGGGACTAGCGGGATCGGTGTCCTACGAGCAGTACTTC
CASSLWGLAGSVSYEQYF
>TRBV6-2/TRBV6-3|-|TRBJ1-1|-
TGTGCCAGCAGTTATTATTTCCTGGGGGGAGCTTTCTTT
CASSYYFLGGAFF
>TRBV19|once|TRBJ2-5|TRBD1
TGTGCCAGTTCGGAACCCGGGACAGGGGGCGGAAAGACCCAGTACTTC
CASSEPGTGGGKTQYF
>TRBV27|-|TRBJ2-2|-
TGTGCCAGTTCGGTCCTGGCCCGAGGCGGGGAGCTGTTTTTT
CASSVLARGGELFF
>TRBV25-1|-|TRBJ2-5|TRBD2
TGTGCCACAGGGACTAGCGGGGCCCACCGGGAGACCCAGTACTTC
CATGTSGAHRETQYF
>TRBV5-6|-|TRBJ2-3|-
TGTGCCAGCAGCAAGGGGGAGGGGCGGGATACGCAGTATTTT
CASSKGEGRDTQYF
>TRBV6-5|-|TRBJ1-2|TRBD1
TGTGCCAGCAGTACCCGACAGGGGAACTATGGCTACACCTTC
CASSTRQGNYGYTF
>TRBV4-3|-|TRBJ2-7|TRBD2
TGCGCCAGCAGCCAAGTCCTAGCGGTACCACGGGAGCAGTACTTC
CASSQVLAVPREQYF
>TRBV5-5|-|TRBJ1-3|-
TGTGCCAGCAGCTTCCCTCGGACGGGGACTGGAAACACCATATATTTT
CASSFPRTGTGNTIYF
>TRBV30|-|TRBJ1-2|TRBD1
TGTGCCTGGAAGTCCCAGGGACAGTATGGCTACACCTTC
CAWKSQGQYGYTF
>TRBV7-2|-|TRBJ2-2|-
TGTGCCAGCAGCTTAGGCTCCGGGAGCCTGGCCGGGGAGCTGTTTTTT
CASSLGSGSLAGELFF
>TRBV6-4|-|TRBJ2-2|-
TGTGCCAGCAGCCCTTACAGGAACACCGGGGAGCTGTTTTTT
CASSPYRNTGELFF
>TRBV27|once|TRBJ2-2|-
TGTGCCAGCAGTTATCTGTCCTTCGGGAACACCGGGGAGCTGTTTTTT
CASSYLSFGNTGELFF
>TRBV27|-|TRBJ2-1|-
TGTGCCAGCAGTCTCGGGAGTTGGGGGAATGAGCAGTTCTTC
CASSLGSWGNEQFF
>TRBV28|-|TRBJ2-2|TRBD2
TGTGCCATCCCGGGACTAGCGGGAAATGTTGGCGGGGAGCTGTTTTTT
CAIPGLAGNVGGELFF
>TRBV6-5|-|TRBJ1-2|-
TGTGCCAGCAGGGACAGTCACCTTGATGGCTACACCTTC
CASRDSHLDGYTF
>TRBV7-9|-|TRBJ2-7|-
TGTGCCAGCAGCTTTACAGGGCCCAACTACGAGCAGTACTTC
CASSFTGPNYEQYF
>TRBV5-1|-|TRBJ2-7|-
TGCGCCAGCAGCCAATCGGGACATGGTGGGTACGAGCAGTACTTC
CASSQSGHGGYEQYF
>TRBV7-3|-|TRBJ1-2|-
TGTGCCAGCAGCTTAACGTCGACAGGAAATTATGGCTACACCTTC
CASSLTSTGNYGYTF
>TRBV13|once|TRBJ1-1|TRBD1
TGTGCCAGCAGCTTAGGGACAGGGCACACTGAAGCTTTCTTT
CASSLGTGHTEAFF
>TRBV27|-|TRBJ1-2|-
TGTGCCAGCAGTGCCAGGGGATACTATGGCTACACCTTC
CASSARGYYGYTF
>TRBV19|-|TRBJ2-1|TRBD2
TGTGCCAGTAGTATAGTAGCGGGGAATGAGCAGTTCTTC
CASSIVAGNEQFF
>TRBV5-6|-|TRBJ2-5|-
TGTGCCAGCAGCCCCGAATGGGCTCTGGAGACCCAGTACTTC
CASSPEWALETQYF
>TRBV4-3|-|TRBJ1-2|TRBD1
TGCGCCAGCAGCCAAGCCGAGACAGGGACCTATGGCTACACCTTC
CASSQAETGTYGYTF
>TRBV18|-|TRBJ1-4|-
TGTGCCAGCTCACCCCAGGGTACTGAAAAACTGTTTTTT
CASSPQGTEKLFF
>TRBV7-3|-|TRBJ1-2|-
TGTGCCAGCAGCTTAGGAGGTGGCTCCGGCTACACCTTC
CASSLGGGSGYTF
>TRBV13|-|TRBJ2-3|TRBD2
TGTGCCAGCAGCCCTACTAGCGGGTCTAGCACAGATACGCAGTATTTT
CASSPTSGSSTDTQYF
>TRBV19|-|TRBJ2-1|TRBD2
TGTGCCAGTAGTCTTACTAGCGGTTACTACAATGAGCAGTTCTTC
CASSLTSGYYNEQFF